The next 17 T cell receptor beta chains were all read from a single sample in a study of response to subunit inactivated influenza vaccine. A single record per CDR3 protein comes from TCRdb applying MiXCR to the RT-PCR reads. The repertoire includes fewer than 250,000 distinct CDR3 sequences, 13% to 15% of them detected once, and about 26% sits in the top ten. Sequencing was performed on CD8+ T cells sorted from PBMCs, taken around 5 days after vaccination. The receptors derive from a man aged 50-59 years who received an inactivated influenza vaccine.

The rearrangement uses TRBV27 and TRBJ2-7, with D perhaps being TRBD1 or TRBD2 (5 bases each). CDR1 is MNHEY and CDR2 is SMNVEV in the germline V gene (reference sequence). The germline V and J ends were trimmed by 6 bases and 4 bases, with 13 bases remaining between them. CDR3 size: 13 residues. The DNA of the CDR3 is TGTGCCAGCAGCCCGGGACGGTTGTACGAGCAGTACTTC. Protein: CASSPGRLYEQYF.

CDR3: CASSPRSGGQPQHF. In DNA form, the CDR3 reads TGTGCCAGCAGCCCAAGGTCAGGCGGGCAGCCCCAGCATTTT. The chain has TRBV9 and TRBJ1-5; D unclear. The germline gives CDR1 SGDLS, CDR2 YYNGEE. V was shortened by 4 bases and J by 7 bases, with 15 bases between the two germline ends. The CDR3 length is 14 residues.

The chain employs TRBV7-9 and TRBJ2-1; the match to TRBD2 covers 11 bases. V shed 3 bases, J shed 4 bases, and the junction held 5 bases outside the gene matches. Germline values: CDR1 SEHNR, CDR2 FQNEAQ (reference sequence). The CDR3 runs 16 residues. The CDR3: CASSLSGLAAYNEQFF. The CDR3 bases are TGTGCCAGCAGCTTGTCGGGACTAGCGGCATACAATGAGCAGTTCTTC.

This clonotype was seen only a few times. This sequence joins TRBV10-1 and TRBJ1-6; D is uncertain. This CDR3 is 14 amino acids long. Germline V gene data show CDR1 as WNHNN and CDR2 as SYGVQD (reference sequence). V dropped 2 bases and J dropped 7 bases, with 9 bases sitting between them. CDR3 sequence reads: CASSESGRNSPLHF. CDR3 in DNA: TGCGCCAGCAGTGAGAGTGGGCGGAATTCACCCCTCCACTTT.

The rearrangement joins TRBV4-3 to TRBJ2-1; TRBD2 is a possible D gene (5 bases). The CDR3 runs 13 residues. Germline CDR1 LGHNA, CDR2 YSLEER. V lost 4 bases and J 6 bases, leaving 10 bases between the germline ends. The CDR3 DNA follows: TGCGCCAGCAGCCGTATCCGGGGCAATGAGCAGTTCTTC. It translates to CASSRIRGNEQFF.

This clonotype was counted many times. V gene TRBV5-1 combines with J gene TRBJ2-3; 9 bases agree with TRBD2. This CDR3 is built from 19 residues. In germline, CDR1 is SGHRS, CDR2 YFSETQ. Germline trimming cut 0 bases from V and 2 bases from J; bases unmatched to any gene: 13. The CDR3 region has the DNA TGCGCCAGCAGCTTGGACCCAGGGCCTATAGCGGGAGACACAGATACGCAGTATTTT. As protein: CASSLDPGPIAGDTDTQYF.

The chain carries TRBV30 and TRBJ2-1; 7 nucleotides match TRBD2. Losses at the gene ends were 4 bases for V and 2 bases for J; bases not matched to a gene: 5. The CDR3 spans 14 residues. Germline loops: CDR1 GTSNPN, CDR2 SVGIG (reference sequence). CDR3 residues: CAWNTGGPYNEQFF. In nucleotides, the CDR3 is TGTGCCTGGAATACGGGGGGTCCCTACAATGAGCAGTTCTTC.

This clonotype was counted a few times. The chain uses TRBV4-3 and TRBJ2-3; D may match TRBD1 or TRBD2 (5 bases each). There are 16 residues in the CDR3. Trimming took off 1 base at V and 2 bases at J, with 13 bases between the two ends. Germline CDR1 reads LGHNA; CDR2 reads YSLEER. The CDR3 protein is CASSQGPGPFTDTQYF. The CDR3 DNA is TGCGCCAGCAGCCAAGGGCCGGGGCCTTTCACAGATACGCAGTATTTT.

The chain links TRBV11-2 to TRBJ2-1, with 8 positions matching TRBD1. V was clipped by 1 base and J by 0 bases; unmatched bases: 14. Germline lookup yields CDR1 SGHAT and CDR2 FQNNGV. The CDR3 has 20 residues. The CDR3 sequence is CASSLVSGQGRGSSYNEQFF. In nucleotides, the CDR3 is TGTGCCAGCAGCTTAGTTTCCGGACAGGGCCGGGGAAGCTCCTACAATGAGCAGTTCTTC.

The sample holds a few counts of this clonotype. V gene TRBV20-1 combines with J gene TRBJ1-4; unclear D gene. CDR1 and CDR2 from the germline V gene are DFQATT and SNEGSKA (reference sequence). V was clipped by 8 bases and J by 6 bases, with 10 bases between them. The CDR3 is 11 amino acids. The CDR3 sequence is CSLGRHEKLFF. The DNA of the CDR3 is TGCAGTCTCGGGAGGCATGAAAAACTGTTTTTT.

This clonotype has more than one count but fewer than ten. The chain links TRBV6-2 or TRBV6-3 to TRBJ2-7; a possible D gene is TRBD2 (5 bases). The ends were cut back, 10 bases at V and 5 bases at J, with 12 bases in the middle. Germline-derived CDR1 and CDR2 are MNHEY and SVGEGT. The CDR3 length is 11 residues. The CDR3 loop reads CAIKSRDEQYF. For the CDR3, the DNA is TGTGCCATTAAGTCGAGGGACGAGCAGTACTTC.

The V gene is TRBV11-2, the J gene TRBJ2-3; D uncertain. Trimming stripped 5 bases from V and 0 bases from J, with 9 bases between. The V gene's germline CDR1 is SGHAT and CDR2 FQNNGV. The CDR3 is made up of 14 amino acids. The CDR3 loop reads CASSQEDSTDTQYF. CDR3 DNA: TGTGCCAGCAGCCAAGAGGACAGCACAGATACGCAGTATTTT.

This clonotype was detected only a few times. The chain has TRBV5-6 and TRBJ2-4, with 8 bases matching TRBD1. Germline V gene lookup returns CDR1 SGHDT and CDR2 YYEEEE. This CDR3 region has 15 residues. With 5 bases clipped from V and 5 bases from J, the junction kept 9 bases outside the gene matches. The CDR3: CASRTGTGFQNIQYF. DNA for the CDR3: TGTGCCAGCAGAACCGGGACAGGATTCCAAAACATTCAGTACTTC.

The chain's CDR3 is CASSFKAGTTYEQYF. In nucleotides, the CDR3 is TGCGCCAGCAGCTTTAAGGCCGGGACCACCTACGAGCAGTACTTC. The rearrangement uses TRBV4-3 and TRBJ2-7; D possibly matches TRBD1 or TRBD2 (5 bases each). Trimming pared 5 bases from V and 2 bases from J, leaving 16 bases between. Germline assignment: CDR1 LGHNA and CDR2 YSLEER. The CDR3 runs 15 residues.

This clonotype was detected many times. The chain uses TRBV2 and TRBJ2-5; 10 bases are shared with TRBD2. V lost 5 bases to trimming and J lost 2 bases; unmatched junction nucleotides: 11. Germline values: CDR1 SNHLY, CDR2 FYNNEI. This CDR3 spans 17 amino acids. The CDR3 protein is CASSFQLGLAEQETQYF. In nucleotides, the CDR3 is TGTGCCAGCAGTTTTCAGCTAGGACTAGCGGAACAAGAGACCCAGTACTTC. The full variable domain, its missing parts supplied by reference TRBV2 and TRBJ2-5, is EPEVTQTPSHQVTQMGQEVILRCVPISNHLYFYWYRQILGQKVEFLVSFYNNEISEKSEIFDDQFSVERPDGSNFTLKIRSTKLEDSAMYFCASSFQLGLAEQETQYFGPGTRLLVL.

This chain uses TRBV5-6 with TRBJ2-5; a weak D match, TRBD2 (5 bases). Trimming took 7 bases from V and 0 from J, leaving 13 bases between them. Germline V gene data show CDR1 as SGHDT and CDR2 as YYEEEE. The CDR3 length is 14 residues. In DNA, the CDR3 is TGTGCCAGCGGCTCTGACGGGAACCAAGAGACCCAGTACTTC. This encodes CASGSDGNQETQYF.

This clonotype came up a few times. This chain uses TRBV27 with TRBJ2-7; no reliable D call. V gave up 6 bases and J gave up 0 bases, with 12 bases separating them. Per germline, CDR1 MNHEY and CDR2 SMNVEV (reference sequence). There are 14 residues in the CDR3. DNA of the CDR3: TGTGCCAGCAGCCTACGGCTCCCCTCCTACGAGCAGTACTTC. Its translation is CASSLRLPSYEQYF.